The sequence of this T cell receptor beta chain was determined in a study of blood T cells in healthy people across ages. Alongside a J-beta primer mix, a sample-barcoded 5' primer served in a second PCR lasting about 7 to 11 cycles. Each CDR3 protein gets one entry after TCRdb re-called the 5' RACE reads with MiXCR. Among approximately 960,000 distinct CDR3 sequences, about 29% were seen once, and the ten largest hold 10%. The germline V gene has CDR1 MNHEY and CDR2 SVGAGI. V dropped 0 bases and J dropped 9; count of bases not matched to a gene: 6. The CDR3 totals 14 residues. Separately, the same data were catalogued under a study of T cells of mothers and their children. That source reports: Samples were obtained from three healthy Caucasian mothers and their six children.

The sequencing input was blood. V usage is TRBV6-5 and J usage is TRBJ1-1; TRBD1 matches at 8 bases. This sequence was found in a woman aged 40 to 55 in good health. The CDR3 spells CASSYSVQGAQAFF. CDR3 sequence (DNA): TGTGCCAGCAGTTACTCGGTCCAGGGGGCTCAAGCTTTCTTT.